A single sample gave rise to the 20 T cell receptor beta chains below, sequenced in a study of blood T cell repertoires in COVID-19. Profiled with immunoSEQ multiplex PCR; TCRdb holds only in-frame clones, not every one. The data contain about 250,000 clones, about 90% of them singletons. The specimen was peripheral blood. The receptor source for this set is a woman aged 60 to 75 with COVID-19, enrolled during active disease.

The CDR3: CASSLVDRDNQPQHF. The CDR3 nucleotides are TGTGCCAGCAGCTTAGTGGACAGGGACAATCAGCCCCAGCATTTT. The chain joins TRBV7-8 to TRBJ1-5; TRBD1 agrees at 8 bases. CDR1 is SGHVS and CDR2 is FQNEAQ in the germline V gene. The J segment lost 3 bases and the V segment lost 1 base, leaving 2 bases of the junction unmatched. The length of the CDR3 is 15 residues.

CDR3 nucleotides: TGTGCCAGCAGTTACTCTAGTGGGGGGGCTAACTATGGCTACACCTTC. As protein: CASSYSSGGANYGYTF. The J gene is TRBJ1-2, the V gene TRBV6-5, with D possibly TRBD1 on 5 matching bases. Germline CDR1 MNHEY, CDR2 SVGAGI. The germline V and J ends were trimmed by 0 bases and 0 bases, with 11 bases remaining between them. CDR3 length: 16 residues.

The table lists this clone with a count of one. The genes are TRBV5-1 and TRBJ1-1; D may be TRBD1 (6 bases). Germline CDR1 is SGHRS and CDR2 is YFSETQ. V was trimmed by 3 bases and J by 1 base, leaving 10 bases between them. CDR3 length: 14 amino acids. The CDR3 protein is CASSSGRGNTEAFF. The CDR3 nucleotides are TGCGCCAGCAGCTCTGGCAGGGGGAACACTGAAGCTTTCTTT.

This clone turned up a few times. This rearrangement joins TRBV4-3 to TRBJ1-1; perhaps TRBD1 as D (5 bases). Germline CDR1 and CDR2: LGHNA and YSLEER. Trimming took off 4 bases at V and 0 bases at J, with 9 bases between the two ends. The CDR3 extends over 14 amino acids. CDR3 region: CASSLGGVNTEAFF. The CDR3 DNA follows: TGCGCCAGCAGCCTGGGGGGAGTGAACACTGAAGCTTTCTTT.

This chain links TRBV30 with TRBJ2-5, with TRBD2 identical over 13 bases. CDR1 is GTSNPN, CDR2 SVGIG, per germline (reference sequence). This CDR3 has 14 residues. The V gene end was trimmed by 1 base and the J gene end by 5 bases; junction bases not matched to a gene: 1. The CDR3 reads CAWSEGLAGETQYF. In DNA, the CDR3 is TGTGCCTGGAGTGAGGGACTAGCGGGGGAGACCCAGTACTTC.

The chain couples TRBV9 to TRBJ2-5, with TRBD1 matching 9 bases. Germline assignment: CDR1 SGDLS and CDR2 YYNGEE. V trimming: 3 bases; J trimming: 4 bases; junction bases outside the gene matches: 7. This CDR3 is built from 15 residues. The DNA of the CDR3 is TGTGCCAGCAGCGAACAACAGGGGGCAGGAGAGACCCAGTACTTC. It translates to CASSEQQGAGETQYF. The variable domain in full, completed from reference TRBV9 and TRBJ2-5, reads DSGVTQTPKHLITATGQRVTLRCSPRSGDLSVYWYQQSLDQGLQFLIQYYNGEERAKGNILERFSAQQFPDLHSELNLSSLELGDSALYFCASSEQQGAGETQYFGPGTRLLVL.

The chain employs TRBV7-2 and TRBJ2-2; weak D call: TRBD1 (6 bases). Germline V gives CDR1 SGHTA, CDR2 FQGNSA. Trimming took 1 base from V and 2 from J, leaving 20 bases between them. The CDR3 is made up of 19 amino acids. The CDR3, as DNA: TGTGCCAGCAGCTTAGTGCCGGGACATCTCCAACCAAACACCGGGGAGCTGTTTTTT. Its protein product is CASSLVPGHLQPNTGELFF.

The gene calls are TRBV7-2 and TRBJ2-5, with 9 bases fitting TRBD2. The CDR3 runs 16 residues. Trimming cost V 1 base and J 4 bases; bases outside gene matches: 7. The germline V gene encodes CDR1 SGHTA and CDR2 FQGNSA. Here the CDR3 DNA reads TGTGCCAGCAGCTTAGGGCTAGCGGGGCTAAGAGAGACCCAGTACTTC. It translates to CASSLGLAGLRETQYF. The complete variable domain, with remaining parts taken from reference TRBV7-2 and TRBJ2-5, reads GAGVSQSPSNKVTEKGKDVELRCDPISGHTALYWYRQSLGQGLEFLIYFQGNSAPDKSGLPSDRFSAERTGGSVSTLTIQRTQQEDSAVYLCASSLGLAGLRETQYFGPGTRLLVL.

The rearrangement joins TRBV10-3 to TRBJ2-5, with D hard to call. Looked up from germline, CDR1 is ENHRY and CDR2 is SYGVKD. The V and J ends lost 0 bases and 2 bases respectively, with 10 bases between them. There are 15 residues in the CDR3. Here the CDR3 DNA reads TGTGCCATCAGTGAGTCCTTGACACCACAAGAGACCCAGTACTTC. Protein: CAISESLTPQETQYF.

V gene TRBV3-1 (or the pseudogene TRBV3-2) combines with J gene TRBJ1-1; 7 bases are a match to TRBD1. The ends lost 5 bases at V and 4 bases at J; junction bases unmatched: 4. The CDR3 runs 13 residues. Germline CDR1 reads LGHDT; CDR2 reads YNNKEL (reference sequence). CDR3 DNA sequence: TGTGCCAGCAGCTCTCCAGGGGGCACTGAAGCTTTCTTT. Its protein product is CASSSPGGTEAFF.

The chain recombines TRBV18 with TRBJ2-7; the D gene is possibly TRBD1 (6 bases). The ends were cut back, 5 bases at V and 6 bases at J, with 8 bases in the middle. The germline V gene has CDR1 KGHSH and CDR2 LQKENI. There are 11 residues in the CDR3. The DNA for the CDR3 is TGTGCCAGCTCATCCAGGGGCGAGCAGTACTTC. Translating gives CASSSRGEQYF.

This chain connects TRBV30 to TRBJ2-7; D is perhaps TRBD1 (6 bases). Germline lookup yields CDR1 GTSNPN and CDR2 SVGIG (reference sequence). Trimming stripped 4 bases from V and 2 bases from J, with 12 bases between. The CDR3 runs to 13 residues. CDR3 residues: CAWTRDTAYEQYF. Written as DNA, the CDR3 is TGTGCCTGGACCCGGGACACCGCCTACGAGCAGTACTTC.

This chain uses TRBV19 with TRBJ2-3, with 11 bases aligning to TRBD2. With V trimmed by 7 bases and J by 5 bases, 8 bases remained unmatched. The CDR3 consists of 15 residues. The germline V gene encodes CDR1 LNHDA and CDR2 SQIVND (reference sequence). CDR3: CASTTTSGVGDTQYF. The CDR3, as DNA: TGTGCCAGTACCACGACTAGCGGGGTAGGAGATACGCAGTATTTT.

This chain links TRBV12-3 or TRBV12-4 with TRBJ1-1; D remains ambiguous. V gave up 4 bases and J gave up 2 bases, with 2 bases separating them. CDR3 size: 11 residues. The CDR3 DNA follows: TGTGCCAGCAGTTCAAACACTGAAGCTTTCTTT. Residues: CASSSNTEAFF.

The CDR3 sequence is CASSPGTANTEAFF. CDR3 DNA: TGTGCCAGCAGTCCTGGGACAGCGAACACTGAAGCTTTCTTT. V gene TRBV27 combines with J gene TRBJ1-1; TRBD1 matches 7 bases. V shed 5 bases, J shed 1 base, and the junction held 4 bases outside the gene matches. Looked up from germline, CDR1 is MNHEY and CDR2 is SMNVEV (reference sequence). The CDR3 length is 14 residues.

The CDR3 reads CASSSNSVTEAFF. CDR3 in DNA: TGTGCCAGCAGTTCAAACAGTGTCACTGAAGCTTTCTTT. V is TRBV27 and J is TRBJ1-1; unclear D gene. Between the trimmed V and J ends, which lost 4 bases and 4 bases, there was a span of 10 bases. This CDR3 comprises 13 residues. Germline CDR1 is MNHEY and CDR2 is SMNVEV (reference sequence).

The gene calls are TRBV19 and TRBJ1-4; D unclear. The germline V gene encodes CDR1 LNHDA and CDR2 SQIVND (reference sequence). Trimming removed 3 bases at V and 0 bases at J, with 14 bases between. The CDR3 extends over 17 amino acids. CDR3: CASSIPAQLATNEKLFF. In DNA form, the CDR3 reads TGTGCCAGTAGTATCCCGGCCCAGCTAGCAACTAATGAAAAACTGTTTTTT.

The gene calls are TRBV30 and TRBJ2-7; D is unresolved. Germline V gene lookup returns CDR1 GTSNPN and CDR2 SVGIG (reference sequence). The CDR3 length is 14 residues. The V gene lost 5 bases and the J gene lost 0 bases, with 14 bases spanning the gap. CDR3 DNA: TGTGCCTGGGGCATGACATCCGTCTCCTACGAGCAGTACTTC. Protein sequence: CAWGMTSVSYEQYF.

The chain combines TRBV5-4 with TRBJ2-1; 9 bases map to TRBD1. Germline V CDR1 and CDR2: SGHNT, YYREEE (reference sequence). The CDR3 covers 16 residues. J was trimmed by 8 bases and V by 2 bases; bases with no gene match: 11. This chain's CDR3 is CASSFPGQGLGHEQFF. The CDR3, as DNA: TGTGCCAGCAGCTTCCCGGGACAGGGCCTTGGTCATGAGCAGTTCTTC.

V is TRBV6-6 and J is TRBJ2-3, with D uncertain. V was pared by 3 bases and J by 2 bases, with 6 bases between. This CDR3 has 13 amino acids. CDR1 is MNHNY and CDR2 is SVGAGI in the germline V gene (reference sequence). DNA for the CDR3: TGTGCCAGCAGTTATTCATCCACAGATACGCAGTATTTT. Translating gives CASSYSSTDTQYF.